The T cell receptor beta chain under discussion was sequenced for a study of metastatic and nonmetastatic thyroid tumors. Study in general: Comparative analysis of repertoires was undertaken across blood and tumor or nodule tissue obtained from malignant and benign thyroid patients.

This clone showed up many times. Its antigen is undetermined. How the authors handled the data: Differences in CDR3 between clinicopathological groups were drawn on to build a classifier intended to discriminate distant-metastatic papillary thyroid cancer patients. TCRdb re-clonotyped the PCR reads through MiXCR. V and J calls and clone size were set by TCRdb, not the authors. The profile covers tens of thousands of clones, with 16% appearing a single time and about 3.4% taken by the ten largest. No treatment of any kind had been given to any patient before thyroid surgery. Whole-study results and caveats: Within blood and tumor, benign nodules reportedly had significantly lower TCR beta diversity than malignant thyroid tumors did.

The sequence was obtained from a female donor with papillary thyroid cancer or a benign thyroid nodule (not recorded which). Some clones in this sample may be carry-over from other donors' samples. Material for sequencing was blood.

Here the CDR3 DNA reads TGTGCCTGGAGTACCGGGACTAGCGGGACCGACTGGAATGAGCAGTTCTTC. Amino acid sequence: CAWSTGTSGTDWNEQFF. The rearrangement joins TRBV30 to TRBJ2-1; 13 bases are a match to TRBD2. Germline V CDR1 and CDR2: GTSNPN, SVGIG (reference sequence). This CDR3 contains 17 residues. V lost 2 bases to trimming and J lost 7 bases; unmatched junction nucleotides: 11.